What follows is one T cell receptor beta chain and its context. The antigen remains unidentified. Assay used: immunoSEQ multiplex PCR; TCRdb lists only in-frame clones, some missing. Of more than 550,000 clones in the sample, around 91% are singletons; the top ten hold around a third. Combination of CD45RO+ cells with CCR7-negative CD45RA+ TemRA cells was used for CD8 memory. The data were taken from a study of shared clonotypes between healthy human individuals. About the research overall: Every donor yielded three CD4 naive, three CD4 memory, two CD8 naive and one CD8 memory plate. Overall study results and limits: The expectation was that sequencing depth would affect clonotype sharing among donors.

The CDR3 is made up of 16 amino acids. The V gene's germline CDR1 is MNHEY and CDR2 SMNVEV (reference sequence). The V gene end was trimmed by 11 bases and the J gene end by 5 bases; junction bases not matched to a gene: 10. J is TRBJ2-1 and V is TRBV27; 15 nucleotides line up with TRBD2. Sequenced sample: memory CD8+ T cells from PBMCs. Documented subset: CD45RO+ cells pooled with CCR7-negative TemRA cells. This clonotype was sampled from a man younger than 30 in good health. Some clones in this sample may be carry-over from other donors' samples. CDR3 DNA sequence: TGTGCCTGCGGACTTGGGACTAGCGGGAGGAACAATGAGCAGTTCTTC. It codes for CACGLGTSGRNNEQFF.